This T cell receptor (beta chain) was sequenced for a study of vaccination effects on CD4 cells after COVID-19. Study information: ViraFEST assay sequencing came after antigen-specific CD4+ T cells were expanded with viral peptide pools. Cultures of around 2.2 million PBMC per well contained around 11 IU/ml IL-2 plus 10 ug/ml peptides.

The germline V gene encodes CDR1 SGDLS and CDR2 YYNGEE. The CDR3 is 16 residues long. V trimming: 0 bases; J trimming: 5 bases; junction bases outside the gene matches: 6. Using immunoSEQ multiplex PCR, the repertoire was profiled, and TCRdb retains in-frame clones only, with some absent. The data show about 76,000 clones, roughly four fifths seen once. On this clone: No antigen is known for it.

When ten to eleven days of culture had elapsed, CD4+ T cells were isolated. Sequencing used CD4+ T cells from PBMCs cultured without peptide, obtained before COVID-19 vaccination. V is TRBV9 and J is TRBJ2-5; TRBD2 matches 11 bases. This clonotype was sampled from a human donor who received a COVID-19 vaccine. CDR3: CASSVGLAGGLETQYF. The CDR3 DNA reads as TGTGCCAGCAGCGTAGGGCTAGCGGGGGGTCTGGAGACCCAGTACTTC.